This TCR beta chain stems from a study of shared clonotypes between healthy human individuals. Study-level findings and limits: Some naive CD4 clonotypes, 4% to 6%, turned up in common across a few donors. Relative to their counterparts shared across all four donors, non-shared clonotypes exhibited diminished generation probabilities.

Here immunoSEQ multiplex PCR was the method, and the copy in TCRdb shows in-frame clones only, minus some. The sample holds about 2.1 million clones, roughly 93% seen once. Comments on this clone: What it recognizes is unknown.

CD45RO-negative CD8 cells positively selected for CCR7 made up the naive population, which excluded terminally differentiated effector memory CD45RA+ cells. CDR1 and CDR2 (germline): MGHRA, YSYEKL. CDR3 length equals 19 residues. Trimming cost V 0 bases and J 3 bases; bases outside gene matches: 10. The rearrangement uses TRBV4-1 and TRBJ2-4; 11 bases map to TRBD1. Material: naive CD8+ T cells from PBMCs. This receptor was obtained from a man between 18 and 29 years old in good health. Some clones in this sample may be carry-over from other donors' samples. The CDR3 DNA is TGCGCCAGCAGCCAAGAGGGACAGGGGGTCTTATTTGGCAAAAACATTCAGTACTTC. As protein: CASSQEGQGVLFGKNIQYF.